In its sample, the clone carrying this T cell receptor beta chain was seen a few times. Its antigen is not known. In the PCR, 60 Vbeta and 13 Jbeta primers were used. Profiled with immunoSEQ multiplex PCR; TCRdb holds only in-frame clones, not every one. The sample shows approximately 150,000 clones, 65% to 90% of them seen only once. The data stem from a study of cytomegalovirus exposure and HLA in healthy donors. Findings and caveats of the study: In an earlier analysis, in roughly 600 donors, most V segments appeared productive either ~87% or ~30% of the time. Later genetic work tied a missense DCLRE1C variant to beta-chain V and J trimming.

In germline, CDR1 is SEHNR, CDR2 FQNEAQ (reference sequence). Trimming pared 0 bases from V and 3 bases from J, leaving 11 bases between. This CDR3 spans 16 amino acids. The chain uses TRBV7-9 and TRBJ1-4; D not resolved. The source material was PBMCs. The receptor's source is a male donor in good health and CMV-seronegative. The CDR3: CASSLATHPSNEKLFF. CDR3 nucleotide sequence: TGTGCCAGCAGCTTAGCTACACACCCGTCTAATGAAAAACTGTTTTTT.